Listed below are T cell receptor beta chains from one sample, sequenced in a study of T cells in Graves' hyperthyroidism and ophthalmopathy. MiXCR was run by TCRdb on the multiplex PCR reads, yielding one entry per CDR3 protein. The table has approximately 620,000 distinct CDR3 sequences, around 13% seen once. Specimen: blood. These TCRs come from a woman in her twenties or thirties with Graves' hyperthyroidism that later progressed to Graves' ophthalmopathy. CDR3s include the opening cysteine and the closing phenylalanine or tryptophan. A D gene is named only where the DNA matches it firmly. Clone size is given for some rows only: seen once, a few or many times, or a class if the clone is expanded.

cdr3_aa cdr3_nt v_call d_call clone_size j_call
CASSYQPTGAVAYEQYF TGTGCCAGCAGTTACCAACCTACAGGGGCCGTCGCCTACGAGCAGTACTTC TRBV6-5 TRBD1 few TRBJ2-7
CSVGQGSAGELFF TGCAGCGTGGGACAGGGTTCGGCCGGGGAGCTGTTTTTT TRBV29-1 TRBD1 NA TRBJ2-2
CSATRGTSGTDTQYF TGCAGCGCCACCCGCGGGACTAGCGGGACAGATACGCAGTATTTT TRBV29-1 TRBD2 NA TRBJ2-3
CASSLTQGNTDTQYF TGTGCCAGCAGTTTAACACAGGGGAACACAGATACGCAGTATTTT TRBV28 TRBD1 few TRBJ2-3
CASSMSISGNTIYF TGTGCCAGTAGTATGTCCATCTCTGGAAACACCATATATTTT TRBV19 NA NA TRBJ1-3
CASGRDRGDYSNQPQHF TGTGCCAGCGGACGGGACAGGGGAGACTATAGCAATCAGCCCCAGCATTTT TRBV6-1 TRBD1 few TRBJ1-5
CASSPDAKANYGYTF TGCGCCAGCAGCCCGGACGCGAAGGCTAACTATGGCTACACCTTC TRBV5-1 NA many TRBJ1-2
CASSPSGRSANTGELFF TGTGCCAGCAGTCCTTCAGGGAGAAGTGCGAACACCGGGGAGCTGTTTTTT TRBV6-1 NA many TRBJ2-2
CASSLVRQNTEAFF TGTGCCAGCAGTTTGGTACGACAGAACACTGAAGCTTTCTTT TRBV12-3/TRBV12-4 NA many TRBJ1-1
CASGLVRNPNYGYTF TGTGCTAGTGGTTTGGTGCGGAACCCTAACTATGGCTACACCTTC TRBV12-5 NA NA TRBJ1-2
CASSLRTGTDYSPLHF TGTGCCAGCAGCCTACGTACCGGGACAGACTACTCACCCCTCCACTTT TRBV11-2 TRBD1 many TRBJ1-6
CASSLDLGETQYF TGTGCCAGCAGCTTAGATTTAGGGGAGACCCAGTACTTC TRBV7-2 NA NA TRBJ2-5
CASSKTGLAGASKNIQYF TGTGCCAGCAGCAAAACGGGACTAGCGGGAGCGAGCAAAAACATTCAGTACTTC TRBV28 TRBD2 many TRBJ2-4